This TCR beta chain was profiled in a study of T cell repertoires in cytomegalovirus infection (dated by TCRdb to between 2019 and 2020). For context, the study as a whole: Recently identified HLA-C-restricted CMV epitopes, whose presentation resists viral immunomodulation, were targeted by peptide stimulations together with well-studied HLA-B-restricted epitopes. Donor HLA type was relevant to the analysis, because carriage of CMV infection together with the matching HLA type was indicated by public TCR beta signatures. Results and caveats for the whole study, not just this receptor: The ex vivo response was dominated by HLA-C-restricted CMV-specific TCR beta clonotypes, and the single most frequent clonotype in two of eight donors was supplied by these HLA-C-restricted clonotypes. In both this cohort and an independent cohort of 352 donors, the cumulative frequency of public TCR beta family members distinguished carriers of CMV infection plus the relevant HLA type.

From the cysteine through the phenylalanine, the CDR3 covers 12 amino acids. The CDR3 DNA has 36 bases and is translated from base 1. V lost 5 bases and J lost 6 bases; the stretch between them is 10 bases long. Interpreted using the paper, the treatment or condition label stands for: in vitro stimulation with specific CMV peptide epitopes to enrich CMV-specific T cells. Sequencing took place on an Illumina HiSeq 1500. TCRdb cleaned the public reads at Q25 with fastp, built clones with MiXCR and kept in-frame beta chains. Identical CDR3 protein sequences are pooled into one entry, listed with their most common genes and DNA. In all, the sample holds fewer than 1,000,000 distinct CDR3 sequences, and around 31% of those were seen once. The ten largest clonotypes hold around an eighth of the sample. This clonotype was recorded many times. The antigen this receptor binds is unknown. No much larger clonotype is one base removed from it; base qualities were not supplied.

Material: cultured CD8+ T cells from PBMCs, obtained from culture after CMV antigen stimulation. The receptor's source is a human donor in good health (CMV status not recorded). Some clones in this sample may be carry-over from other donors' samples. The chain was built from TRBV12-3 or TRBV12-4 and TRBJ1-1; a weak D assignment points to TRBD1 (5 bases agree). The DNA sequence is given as TGTGCCAGCAGTCCGGGACCTTCTGAAGCTTTCTTT. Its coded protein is CASSPGPSEAFF.